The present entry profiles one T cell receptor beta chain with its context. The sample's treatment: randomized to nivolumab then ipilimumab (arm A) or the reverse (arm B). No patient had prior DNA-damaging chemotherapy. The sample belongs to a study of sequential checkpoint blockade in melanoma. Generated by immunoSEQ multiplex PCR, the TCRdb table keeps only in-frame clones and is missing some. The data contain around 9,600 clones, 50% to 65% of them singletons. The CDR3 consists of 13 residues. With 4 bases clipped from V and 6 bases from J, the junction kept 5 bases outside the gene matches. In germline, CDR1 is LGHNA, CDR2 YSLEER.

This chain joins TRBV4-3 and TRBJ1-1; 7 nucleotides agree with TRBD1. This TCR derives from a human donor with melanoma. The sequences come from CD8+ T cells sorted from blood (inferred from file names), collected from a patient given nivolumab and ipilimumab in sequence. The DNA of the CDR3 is TGCGCCAGCAGCCTTGACAGGGTGGCTGAAGCTTTCTTT. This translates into CASSLDRVAEAFF.